This T cell receptor (beta chain) stems from a study of persistence of HIV-infected CD4 T cells (dated by TCRdb to about 2020). About the investigation overall: The median time the participants had spent on suppressive ART was 7 to 9 years. Peripheral blood samples of up to about 180 mL were taken at multiple time points, with the exception of a couple of participants who underwent leukapheresis at a single time point. The study isolated CMV- and HIV-1 Gag-responding CD4+ T cells from ART-treated individuals to examine antigen-driven clonal expansion of HIV-1-infected cells. Proviral sequencing was used to assess clonality among infected cells, whereas TCRbeta sequencing gauged the clonality of all cells within each sorted population. For the TCR cluster analysis across participants, about 8 participants were included for CMV and more than five participants for Gag.

The investigation overall reported the following: The study involved few individuals and tested only a limited range of antigens. Within the same sorted populations, how oligoclonal the TCRs were correlated with how oligoclonal the proviruses were. Bulk TCR analyses could not be restricted to the rare CMV-responding cells that actually carried HIV-1 proviruses. Significantly lower TCRbeta richness was observed in CMV- and Gag-responding cells than in anti-CD3/anti-CD28-responding cells, and higher oligoclonality was observed in CMV-responding cells than in CD3/CD28-stimulated and Gag-responding cells. Antigen-responding cells were enriched for degenerate expanded CDR3beta sequences, which suggests convergent selection of CD4+ responses to CMV and Gag.

TCRbeta repertoires were sequenced from genomic DNA with the immunoSEQ hsTCRB assay version 4 in survey mode. For TCRbeta sequencing, genomic DNA was diluted to roughly 10 ng/uL, and up to about 1 ug was used per sample. Per the authors' processing: ImmunoSeq Analyzer 3.0 was used for analysis of TCRbeta data, and diversity was computed on productive nucleotide rearrangements. The improved Chao index was used to estimate lower-bound TCR diversity, and the Gini coefficient was used to estimate clonality using the Immunarch R package. Different nucleotide rearrangements encoding the same CDR3beta amino acid sequence were counted as distinct clonotypes. TCRbeta sequences significantly enriched in antigen-responding cells relative to anti-CD3/anti-CD28-activated cells were identified by differential abundance analysis. TCRs were clustered by predicted peptide-MHC specificity with GLIPH2, both within individual participants and across merged participant data sets. Drawn from immuneACCESS, this table holds only the in-frame rearrangements with V and J called that TCRdb kept. Clones are partly lost; checked studies trace under half to an unresolved V gene and leave the rest unexplained. V and J calls and clone size are given by that table; D and trimming were obtained from the DNA. In all, the sample holds around 9,900 clones, and more than 65% of those were seen once. The ten largest clones add up to more than 1.5% of the sample.

Points on this clone: It has no known antigen specificity. Per-nucleotide qualities are absent, and no much larger clonotype sits a single base away.

The treatment or condition label on this specimen signifies: suppressive antiretroviral therapy. A pool of overlapping HIV-1 Gag 15-mer peptides, at around 0.99 ug per peptide per mL, was used to stimulate the cells. CD4+ T cells that responded were sorted based on upregulation of both CD40 ligand and CD69. Participants were HIV-1-infected adults who started suppressive ART during chronic infection. For at least 4 years, participants had undetectable plasma HIV-1 RNA, below 50 copies/mL. To be included, participants needed a CD4+ T cell count above 400 cells/uL and a positive CMV serology. Before stimulation, PBMCs were isolated using density centrifugation and depleted of CD8+ T cells. CD8-depleted PBMCs were stimulated for 15 to 20 hours with anti-CD28/CD49d costimulation, CD40-blocking antibody and enfuvirtide to prevent new infections. Cell sorting was performed on a Beckman Coulter MoFlo Legacy or XDP sorter, and dead cells were excluded with propidium iodide. For samples with more than one million cells, genomic DNA was extracted with the QIAamp DNA Mini Kit, and for all other samples the Quick-DNA Microprep Kit was used.

Sequencing was performed on CD4+ T cells sorted from PBMCs after approximately 19-hour stimulation, taken from a patient who received antiretroviral therapy. The cell subset or site label for this specimen denotes: CD40L+CD69+ CD4 T cells responding to HIV-1 Gag peptides. This TCR was recovered from an adult woman with HIV who was CMV-seropositive.

The bases read TGTGCCAGCAGCTTTTCAGCCCGTGCAGGAGCGGGGAGGGATGAGCAGTTCTTC. Its product reads: CASSFSARAGAGRDEQFF. The chain is encoded by TRBV7-9 joined to TRBJ2-1; TRBD2 fits 7 bases in the junction. CDR1 SEHNR and CDR2 FQNEAQ were looked up in the germline V gene (reference sequence). The germline V end is reduced by 3 bases and the J end by 8 bases; junction bases left unmatched: 19. Inclusive of the bounding cysteine and phenylalanine, the CDR3 is 18 residues long. The retained sequence is limited to the CDR3, 54 bases, with the frame set at the first base.